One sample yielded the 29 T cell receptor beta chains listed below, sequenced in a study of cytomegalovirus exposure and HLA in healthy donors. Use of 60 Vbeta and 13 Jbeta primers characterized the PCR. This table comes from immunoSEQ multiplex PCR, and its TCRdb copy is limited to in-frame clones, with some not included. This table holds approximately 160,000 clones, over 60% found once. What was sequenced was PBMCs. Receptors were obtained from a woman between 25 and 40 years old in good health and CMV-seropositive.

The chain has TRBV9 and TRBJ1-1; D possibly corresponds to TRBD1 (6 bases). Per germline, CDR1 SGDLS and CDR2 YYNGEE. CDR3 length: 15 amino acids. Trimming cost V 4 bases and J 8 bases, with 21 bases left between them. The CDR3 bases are TGTGCCAGCAGCCCACGGGGGGCGAGATACGAAGAAGCTTTCTTT. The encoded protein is CASSPRGARYEEAFF.

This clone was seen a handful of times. In nucleotides, the CDR3 is TGTGCCAGCAGTGGTACAGGGGACATTTTCAATGAGCAGTTCTTC. This translates into CASSGTGDIFNEQFF. The J gene is TRBJ2-1, the V gene TRBV6-5; 7 bases are a match to TRBD1. Trimming at V came to 5 bases and at J to 6 bases, leaving 10 bases not matched to a gene. The CDR3 runs 15 residues. In germline, CDR1 is MNHEY, CDR2 SVGAGI.

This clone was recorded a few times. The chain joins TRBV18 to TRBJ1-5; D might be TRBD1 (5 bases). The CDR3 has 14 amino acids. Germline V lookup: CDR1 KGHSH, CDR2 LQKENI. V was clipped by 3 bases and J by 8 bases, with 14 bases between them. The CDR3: CASSPGFGGEPQHF. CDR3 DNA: TGTGCCAGCTCACCTGGTTTCGGGGGGGAGCCCCAGCATTTT.

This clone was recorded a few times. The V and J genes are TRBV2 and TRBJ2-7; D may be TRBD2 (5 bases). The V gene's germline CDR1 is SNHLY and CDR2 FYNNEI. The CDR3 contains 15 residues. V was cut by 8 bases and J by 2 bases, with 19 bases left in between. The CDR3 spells CASQDWAESTYEQYF. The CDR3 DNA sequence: TGTGCCAGCCAGGACTGGGCGGAATCAACCTACGAGCAGTACTTC.

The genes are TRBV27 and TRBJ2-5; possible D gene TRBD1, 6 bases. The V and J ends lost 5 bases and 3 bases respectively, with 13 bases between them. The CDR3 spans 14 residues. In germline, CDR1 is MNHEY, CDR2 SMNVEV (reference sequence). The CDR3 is CASSPQGQKETQYF. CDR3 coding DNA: TGTGCCAGCAGTCCTCAAGGACAGAAAGAGACCCAGTACTTC.

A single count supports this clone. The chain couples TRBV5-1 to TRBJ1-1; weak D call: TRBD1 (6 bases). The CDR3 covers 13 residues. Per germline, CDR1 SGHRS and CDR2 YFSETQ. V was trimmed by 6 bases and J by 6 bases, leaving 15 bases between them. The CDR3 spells CASKDPGGAEAFF. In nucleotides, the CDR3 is TGCGCCAGCAAGGATCCGGGGGGCGCTGAAGCTTTCTTT.

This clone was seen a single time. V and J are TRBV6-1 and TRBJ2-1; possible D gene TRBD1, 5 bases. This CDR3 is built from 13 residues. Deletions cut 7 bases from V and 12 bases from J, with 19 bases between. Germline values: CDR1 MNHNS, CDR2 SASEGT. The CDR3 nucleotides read TGTGCCAGCATGAGGCAGGGCGGTGATAGGCAGTTCTTC. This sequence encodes CASMRQGGDRQFF.

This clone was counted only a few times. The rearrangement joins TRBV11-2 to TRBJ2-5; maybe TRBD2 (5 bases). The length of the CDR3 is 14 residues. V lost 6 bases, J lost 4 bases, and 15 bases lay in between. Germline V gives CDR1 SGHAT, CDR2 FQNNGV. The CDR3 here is CASSLEPRAETQYF. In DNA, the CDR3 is TGTGCCAGCAGTCTCGAACCGAGGGCAGAGACCCAGTACTTC.

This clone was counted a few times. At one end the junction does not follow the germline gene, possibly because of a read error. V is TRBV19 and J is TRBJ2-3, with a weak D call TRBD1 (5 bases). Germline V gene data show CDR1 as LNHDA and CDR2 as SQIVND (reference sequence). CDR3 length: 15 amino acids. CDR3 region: CASSPTGISTDTQYF. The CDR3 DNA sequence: TGTGCCAGTAGCCCCACAGGAATAAGCACGGATACGCAGTATTTT.

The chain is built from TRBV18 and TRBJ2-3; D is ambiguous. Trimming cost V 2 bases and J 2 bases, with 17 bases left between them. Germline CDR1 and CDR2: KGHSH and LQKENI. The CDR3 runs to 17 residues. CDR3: CASSPFLISTDTDTQYF. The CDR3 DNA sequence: TGTGCCAGCTCACCATTCTTGATATCCACTGACACAGATACGCAGTATTTT.

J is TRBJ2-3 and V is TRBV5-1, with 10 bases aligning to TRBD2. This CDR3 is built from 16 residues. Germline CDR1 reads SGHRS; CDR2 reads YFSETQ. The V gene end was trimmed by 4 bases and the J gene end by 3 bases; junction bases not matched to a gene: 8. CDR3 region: CASSLGSGGATDTQYF. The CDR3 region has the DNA TGCGCCAGCAGCCTGGGGAGCGGGGGGGCTACAGATACGCAGTATTTT.

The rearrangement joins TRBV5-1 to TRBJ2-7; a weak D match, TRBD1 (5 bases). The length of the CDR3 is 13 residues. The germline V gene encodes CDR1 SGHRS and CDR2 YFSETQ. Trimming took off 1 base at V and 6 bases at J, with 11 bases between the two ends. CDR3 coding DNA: TGCGCCAGCAGCTTGATCAGTAGGGGCGAGCAGTACTTC. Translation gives CASSLISRGEQYF. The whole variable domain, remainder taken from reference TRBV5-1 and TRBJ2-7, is KAGVTQTPRYLIKTRGQQVTLSCSPISGHRSVSWYQQTPGQGLQFLFEYFSETQRNKGNFPGRFSGRQFSNSRSEMNVSTLELGDSALYLCASSLISRGEQYFGPGTRLTVT.

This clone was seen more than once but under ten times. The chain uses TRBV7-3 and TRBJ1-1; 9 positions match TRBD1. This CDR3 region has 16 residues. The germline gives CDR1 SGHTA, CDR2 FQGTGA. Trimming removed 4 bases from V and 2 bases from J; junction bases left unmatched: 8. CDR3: CASSSGTGPSNTEAFF. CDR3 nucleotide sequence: TGTGCCAGCAGCTCTGGGACAGGGCCGTCTAACACTGAAGCTTTCTTT.

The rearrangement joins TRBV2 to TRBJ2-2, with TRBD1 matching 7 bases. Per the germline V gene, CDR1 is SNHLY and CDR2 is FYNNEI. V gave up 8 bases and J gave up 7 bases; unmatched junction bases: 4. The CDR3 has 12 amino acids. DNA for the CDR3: TGTGCCAGCTCCGGGGACAGCGGGGAGCTGTTTTTT. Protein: CASSGDSGELFF. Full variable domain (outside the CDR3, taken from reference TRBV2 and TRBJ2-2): EPEVTQTPSHQVTQMGQEVILRCVPISNHLYFYWYRQILGQKVEFLVSFYNNEISEKSEIFDDQFSVERPDGSNFTLKIRSTKLEDSAMYFCASSGDSGELFFGEGSRLTVL.

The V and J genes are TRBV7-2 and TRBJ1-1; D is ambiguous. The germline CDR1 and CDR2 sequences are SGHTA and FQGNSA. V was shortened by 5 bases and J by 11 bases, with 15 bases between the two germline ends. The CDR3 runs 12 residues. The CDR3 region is CASSARPTRAFF. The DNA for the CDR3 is TGTGCCAGCAGCGCAAGACCGACGAGGGCTTTCTTT.

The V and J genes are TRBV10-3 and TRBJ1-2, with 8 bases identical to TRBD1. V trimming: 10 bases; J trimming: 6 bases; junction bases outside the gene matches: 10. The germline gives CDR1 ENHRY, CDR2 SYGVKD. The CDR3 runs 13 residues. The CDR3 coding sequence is TGTGCCACCGAGGACAGGGTAAGCGATGGCTACACCTTC. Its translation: CATEDRVSDGYTF.

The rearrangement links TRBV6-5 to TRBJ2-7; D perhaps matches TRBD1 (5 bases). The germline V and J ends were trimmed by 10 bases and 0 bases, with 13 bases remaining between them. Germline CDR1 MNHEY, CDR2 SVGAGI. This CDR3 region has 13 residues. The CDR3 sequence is CATKGVSSYEQYF. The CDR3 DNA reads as TGTGCCACCAAAGGGGTCAGCTCCTACGAGCAGTACTTC.

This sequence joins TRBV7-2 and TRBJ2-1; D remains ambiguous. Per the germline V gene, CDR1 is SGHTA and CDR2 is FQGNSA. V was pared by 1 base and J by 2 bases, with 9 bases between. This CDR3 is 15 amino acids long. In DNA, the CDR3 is TGTGCCAGCAGCTTAGGTCCTACTACCTACAATGAGCAGTTCTTC. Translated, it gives CASSLGPTTYNEQFF.

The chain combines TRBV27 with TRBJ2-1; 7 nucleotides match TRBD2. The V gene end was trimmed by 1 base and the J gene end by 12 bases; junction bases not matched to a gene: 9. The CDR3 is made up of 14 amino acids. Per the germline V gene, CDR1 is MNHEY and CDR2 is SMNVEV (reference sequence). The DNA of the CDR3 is TGTGCCAGCAGTTTATACCAGACTAGCACGGGGCAGTTCTTC. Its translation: CASSLYQTSTGQFF.

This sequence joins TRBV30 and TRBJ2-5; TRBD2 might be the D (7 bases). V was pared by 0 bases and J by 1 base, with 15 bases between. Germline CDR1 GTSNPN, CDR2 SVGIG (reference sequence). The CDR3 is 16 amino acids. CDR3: CAWSVLLAGAQETQYF. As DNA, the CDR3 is TGTGCCTGGAGTGTACTGTTGGCGGGGGCCCAAGAGACCCAGTACTTC.

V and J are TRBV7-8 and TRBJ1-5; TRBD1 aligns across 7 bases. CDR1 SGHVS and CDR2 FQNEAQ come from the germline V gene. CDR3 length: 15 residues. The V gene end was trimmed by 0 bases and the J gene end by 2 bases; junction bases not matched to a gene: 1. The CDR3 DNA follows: TGTGCCAGCAGCTTAGCAACAGGGGGCAATCAGCCCCAGCATTTT. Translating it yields CASSLATGGNQPQHF.

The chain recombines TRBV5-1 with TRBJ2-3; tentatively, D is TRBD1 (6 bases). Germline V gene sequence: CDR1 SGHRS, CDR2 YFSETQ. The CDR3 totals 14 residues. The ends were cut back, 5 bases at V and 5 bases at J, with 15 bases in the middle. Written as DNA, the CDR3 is TGCGCCAGCAGTTCCGGGACACCGGTAGATACGCAGTATTTT. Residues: CASSSGTPVDTQYF.

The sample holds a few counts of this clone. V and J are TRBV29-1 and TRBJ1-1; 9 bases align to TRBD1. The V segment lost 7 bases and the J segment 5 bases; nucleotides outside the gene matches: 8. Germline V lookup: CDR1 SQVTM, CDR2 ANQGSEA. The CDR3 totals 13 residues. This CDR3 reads CSAEGTGLTEAFF. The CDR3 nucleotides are TGCAGCGCCGAAGGGACAGGGTTAACTGAAGCTTTCTTT.

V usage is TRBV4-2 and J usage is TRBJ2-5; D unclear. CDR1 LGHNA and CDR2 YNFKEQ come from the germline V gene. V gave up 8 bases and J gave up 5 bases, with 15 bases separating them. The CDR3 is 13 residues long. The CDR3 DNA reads TGTGCCAGCGCCACTCCCGCGTTGGAGACCCAGTACTTC. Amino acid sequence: CASATPALETQYF.

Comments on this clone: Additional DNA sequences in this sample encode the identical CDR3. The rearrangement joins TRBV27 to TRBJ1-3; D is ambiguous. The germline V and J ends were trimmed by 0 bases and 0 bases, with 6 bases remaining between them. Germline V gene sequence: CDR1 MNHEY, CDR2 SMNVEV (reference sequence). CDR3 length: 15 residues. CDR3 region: CASSLSGDSGNTIYF. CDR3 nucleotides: TGTGCCAGCAGTTTATCCGGAGACTCTGGAAACACCATATATTTT.

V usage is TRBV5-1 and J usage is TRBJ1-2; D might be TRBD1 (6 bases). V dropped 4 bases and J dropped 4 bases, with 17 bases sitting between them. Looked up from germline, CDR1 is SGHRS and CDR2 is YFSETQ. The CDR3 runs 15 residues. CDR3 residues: CASSPGGAEGYGYTF. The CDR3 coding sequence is TGCGCCAGCAGCCCGGGGGGCGCTGAGGGCTATGGCTACACCTTC.

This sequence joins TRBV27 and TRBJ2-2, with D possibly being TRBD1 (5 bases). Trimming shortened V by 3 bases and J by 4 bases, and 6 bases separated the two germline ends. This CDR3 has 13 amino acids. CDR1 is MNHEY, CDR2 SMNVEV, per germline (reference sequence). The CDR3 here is CASSFQGTGELFF. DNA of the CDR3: TGTGCCAGCAGTTTTCAGGGCACCGGGGAGCTGTTTTTT.

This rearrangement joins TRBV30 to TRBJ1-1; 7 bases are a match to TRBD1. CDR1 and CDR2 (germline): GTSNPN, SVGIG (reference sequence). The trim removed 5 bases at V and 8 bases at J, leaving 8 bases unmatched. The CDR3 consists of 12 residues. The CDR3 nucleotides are TGTGCCTGGGGGACAGCGGAACGGGAAGCTTTCTTT. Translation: CAWGTAEREAFF. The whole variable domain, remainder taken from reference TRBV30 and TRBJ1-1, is SQTIHQWPATLVQPVGSPLSLECTVEGTSNPNLYWYRQAAGRGLQLLFYSVGIGQISSEVPQNLSASRPQDRQFILSSKKLLLSDSGFYLCAWGTAEREAFFGQGTRLTVV.

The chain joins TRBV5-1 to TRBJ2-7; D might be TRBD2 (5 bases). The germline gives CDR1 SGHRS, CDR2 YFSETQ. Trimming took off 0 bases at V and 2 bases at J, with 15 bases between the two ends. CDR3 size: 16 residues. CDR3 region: CASSLVVGGSAYEQYF. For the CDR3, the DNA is TGCGCCAGCAGCTTGGTCGTCGGAGGCTCGGCCTACGAGCAGTACTTC.